This TCR beta chain was retrieved from a study of identifying expanded T cells in peripheral blood. Study-wide results and caveats: Across healthy donors, higher total template counts meant significantly greater roughly two-week count variance. Differentially abundant clones: roughly 1.3 between replicates, approximately 16 at roughly 2 weeks, more than 18 at four.

As to this clone: The antigen remains unidentified.

Healthy donors had no documented immune events, such as infections, while sampled. TCRdb's copy holds only in-frame clones and misses some; the assay was immunoSEQ multiplex PCR. The top ten hold roughly a sixth of the sample, which has about 97,000 clones, around nine tenths seen once. Sequencing was performed on blood. This receptor was identified in a person between 18 and 75 years old in good health.

Here the CDR3 reads CASSQGEQASGANVLTF. The CDR3 bases are TGTGCCAGCAGCCAAGGGGAACAGGCTTCGGGGGCCAACGTCCTGACTTTC. The chain links TRBV4-2 to TRBJ2-6; tentative D call: TRBD1 (5 bases). The length of the CDR3 is 17 residues. With 1 base removed from V and 4 bases from J, the gap between germline ends came to 14 bases. CDR1 and CDR2 (germline): LGHNA, YNFKEQ.